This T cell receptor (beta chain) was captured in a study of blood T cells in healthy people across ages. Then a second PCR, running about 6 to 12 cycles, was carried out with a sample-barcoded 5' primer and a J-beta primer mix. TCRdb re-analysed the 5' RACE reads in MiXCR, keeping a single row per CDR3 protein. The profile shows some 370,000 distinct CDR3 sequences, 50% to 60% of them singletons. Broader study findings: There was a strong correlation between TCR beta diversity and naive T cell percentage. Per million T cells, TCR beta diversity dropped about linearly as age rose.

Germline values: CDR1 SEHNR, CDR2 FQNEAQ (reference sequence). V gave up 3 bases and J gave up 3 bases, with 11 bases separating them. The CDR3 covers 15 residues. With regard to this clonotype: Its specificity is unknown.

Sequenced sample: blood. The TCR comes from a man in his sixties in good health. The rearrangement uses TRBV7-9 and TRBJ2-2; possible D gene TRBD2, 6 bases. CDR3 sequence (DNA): TGTGCCAGCAGCTTGCACGGCGGGGACACCGGGGAGCTGTTTTTT. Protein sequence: CASSLHGGDTGELFF.